This T cell receptor beta chain was observed in a study of PD-L1 blockade in urothelial cancer. The CDR3 is 14 residues long. Germline assignment: CDR1 SGHNT and CDR2 YYREEE (reference sequence). V dropped 3 bases and J dropped 7; count of bases not matched to a gene: 9. Sequenced by immunoSEQ multiplex PCR; TCRdb stores in-frame clones only, minus some. The repertoire consists of under 95,000 clones, with 70% to 90% occurring once and the leading ten covering roughly an eighth. Regarding time point: pretreatment peripheral blood. The receptor's source is a man between 60 and 70 years old with urothelial cancer. Sequenced here: PBMCs, sampled around atezolizumab (anti-PD-L1) treatment. This chain joins TRBV5-4 and TRBJ2-5; the match to TRBD2 covers 7 bases. In nucleotides, the CDR3 is TGTGCCAGCAGCTCCTGGGAGGGAGGGGCGACCCAGTACTTC. It yields the protein CASSSWEGGATQYF.